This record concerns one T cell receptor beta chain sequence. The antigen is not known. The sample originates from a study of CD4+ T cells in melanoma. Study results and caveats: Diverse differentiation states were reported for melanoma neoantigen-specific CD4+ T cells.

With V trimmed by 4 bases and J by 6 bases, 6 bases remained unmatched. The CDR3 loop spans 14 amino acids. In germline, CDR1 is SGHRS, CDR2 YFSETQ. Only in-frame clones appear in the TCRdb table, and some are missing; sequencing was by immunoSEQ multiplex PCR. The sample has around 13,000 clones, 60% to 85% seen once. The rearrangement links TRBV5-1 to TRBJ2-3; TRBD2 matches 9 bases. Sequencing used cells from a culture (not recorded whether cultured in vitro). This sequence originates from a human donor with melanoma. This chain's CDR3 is CASSPGLAADTQYF. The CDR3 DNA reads TGCGCCAGCAGCCCGGGACTAGCAGCCGATACGCAGTATTTT. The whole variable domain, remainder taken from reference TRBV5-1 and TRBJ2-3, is KAGVTQTPRYLIKTRGQQVTLSCSPISGHRSVSWYQQTPGQGLQFLFEYFSETQRNKGNFPGRFSGRQFSNSRSEMNVSTLELGDSALYLCASSPGLAADTQYFGPGTRLTVL.